This is a list of T cell receptor beta chains from one sample in a study of Ad26.COV2.S vaccination and SARS-CoV-2 variants. Using immunoSEQ multiplex PCR, the repertoire was profiled, and TCRdb retains in-frame clones only, with some absent. The sample records about 460,000 clones, 80% to 90% being singletons. Sequences were derived from peripheral blood, sampled in a trial of Ad26.COV2.S vaccine versus placebo. The origin of the receptors is a person between 18 and 65 years old who received the Ad26.COV2.S COVID-19 vaccine or a placebo. Both conserved end residues are part of each CDR3. D genes are given only for firm matches. Clone size appears in some rows only: once, few, many, or a class for an expanded clone.

clone_size,j_call,v_call,d_call,cdr3_nt,cdr3_aa
.,TRBJ2-7,TRBV5-6,.,TGTGCCAGCAGCTTGGGCACCTACGAGCAGTACTTC,CASSLGTYEQYF
.,TRBJ2-5,TRBV7-9,.,TGTGCCAGCAGCTTAGGGCGGCTCCAGTACCAAGAGACCCAGTACTTC,CASSLGRLQYQETQYF
.,TRBJ2-3,TRBV10-3,TRBD1,TGTGCCATCGGCGAAACCGGGACAGGGACAGATACGCAGTATTTT,CAIGETGTGTDTQYF
once,TRBJ2-7,TRBV12-5,.,TGTGCTAGTGGTTTGGACGGCTACGAGCAGTACTTC,CASGLDGYEQYF
.,TRBJ1-5,TRBV19,.,TGTGCCAGTACCGGGCAGATCTTCAATCAGCCCCAGCATTTT,CASTGQIFNQPQHF
.,TRBJ1-5,TRBV19,TRBD1,TGTGCCAGTACCTTAGGGGGCGCGAGGCAGCCCCAGCATTTT,CASTLGGARQPQHF
.,TRBJ2-5,TRBV2,.,TGTGCCCCTAAGCCTAGAGAAACAGAGACCCAGTACTTC,CAPKPRETETQYF
.,TRBJ1-1,TRBV12-3/TRBV12-4,.,TGTGCCAGCAGAACATTGAACACTGAAGCTTTCTTT,CASRTLNTEAFF
.,TRBJ2-7,TRBV3-1/TRBV3-2,TRBD2,TGTGCCAGCAGCCGGCAGACTAGCGAGCCCTACGAGCAGTACTTC,CASSRQTSEPYEQYF
few,TRBJ2-7,TRBV6-2/TRBV6-3,.,TGTGCCAGCAGCCCTAGGGGTACATCCTCCTACGAGCAGTACTTC,CASSPRGTSSYEQYF
few,TRBJ1-1,TRBV3-1/TRBV3-2,.,TGTGCCAGCAGCCAAGGGGATCGATGGACTGAAGCTTTCTTT,CASSQGDRWTEAFF
.,TRBJ2-7,TRBV30,TRBD2,TGTGCCTGGAGGGGCGTTTGGACTAGCGGGAGTTACGAGCAGTACTTC,CAWRGVWTSGSYEQYF
.,TRBJ1-1,TRBV7-2,.,TGTGCCAGCAGGCGGCAGGTTCTTGCCACTGAAGCTTTCTTT,CASRRQVLATEAFF
.,TRBJ2-7,TRBV15,.,TGTGCCACCAGCAGAGAACGGACGAGCTACCAGCAGTACTTC,CATSRERTSYQQYF
.,TRBJ1-3,TRBV2,.,TGTGCCAGCATCCCTCTGGAATCCTCTGGAAACACCATATATTTT,CASIPLESSGNTIYF
once,TRBJ1-1,TRBV4-1,.,TGCGCCAGCAGCCAAGATGAGGGGCAGAACACTGAAGCTTTCTTT,CASSQDEGQNTEAFF
.,TRBJ2-2,TRBV2,.,TGTGCCAGCAGTGACGACCGGGGGCTGGTCACCGGGGAGCTGTTTTTT,CASSDDRGLVTGELFF
.,TRBJ1-6,TRBV6-1,.,TGTGCCAGCAGTGAGTCAGGACATCTCAATTCACCCCTCCACTTT,CASSESGHLNSPLHF
once,TRBJ1-3,TRBV9,.,TGTGCCAGCAGCGTAGGAGACCGAGCCTCTGGAAACACCATATATTTT,CASSVGDRASGNTIYF
.,TRBJ2-1,TRBV18,.,TGTGCCAGCTCACCACCGTCGGGCTCCCGAAATGAGCAGTTCTTC,CASSPPSGSRNEQFF
.,TRBJ2-7,TRBV5-8,.,TGTGCCAGCAGCTCGGACGGGAGAAGAGTCGACGAGCAGTACTTC,CASSSDGRRVDEQYF
.,TRBJ2-7,TRBV6-5,TRBD2,TGTGCCAGCAGTCCAGCGGGAGGTCCTTACGAGCAGTACTTC,CASSPAGGPYEQYF
.,TRBJ2-1,TRBV19,TRBD2,TGTGCCAGTAGGAGACTAGCGGGAGAGTCGAGGGAGCAGTTCTTC,CASRRLAGESREQFF
.,TRBJ2-7,TRBV28,TRBD2,TGTGCCAGCAGTTTCCCACAGCGGGGTCTTTACTTC,CASSFPQRGLYF
.,TRBJ1-5,TRBV30,.,TGTGCCTGGAGTATTACTGGCAATCAGCCCCAGCATTTT,CAWSITGNQPQHF
.,TRBJ2-1,TRBV7-8,.,TGTGCCACCCTAACGGGGGTCTACAATGAGCAGTTCTTC,CATLTGVYNEQFF
.,TRBJ2-7,TRBV30,TRBD2,TGTGCCTGGAGTGCCGGGACTAGCCTCTACGAGCAGTACTTC,CAWSAGTSLYEQYF
.,TRBJ1-5,TRBV30,.,TGTGCCTGGAGTGTAGGGACGTCCTTGGGCCAGCCCCAGCATTTT,CAWSVGTSLGQPQHF
once,TRBJ2-1,TRBV19,.,TGTGCCAGTAGTCAGGGGTATGAGCAGTTCTTC,CASSQGYEQFF
.,TRBJ2-1,TRBV5-1,.,TGCGCCAGCAGCTTGGCGCCCGAAGCTCGCGGGTTGGGATTTAATGAGCAGTTCTTC,CASSLAPEARGLGFNEQFF
few,TRBJ2-1,TRBV7-2,.,TGTGCCAGCACACATGGGGGTATGACCTACAATGAGCAGTTCTTC,CASTHGGMTYNEQFF
.,TRBJ2-7,TRBV7-8,.,TGTGCCAGCAGCTTAGACCGGACATTTTACGAGCAGTACTTC,CASSLDRTFYEQYF
.,TRBJ1-2,TRBV7-4,TRBD1,TGTGCCAGCAGCGCAATCCTCGGACAGGGGGACTATGGCTACACCTTC,CASSAILGQGDYGYTF
.,TRBJ1-5,TRBV19,.,TGTGCCAGTAGTATGACCGAGTATAGCAATCAGCCCCAGCATTTT,CASSMTEYSNQPQHF
.,TRBJ1-2,TRBV4-2,.,TGTGCCAGCAGCCAAGATGGCGGGGGCCTTAACTATGGCTACACCTTC,CASSQDGGGLNYGYTF
.,TRBJ2-7,TRBV13,.,TGTGCCAGCAGCTTAGAGGGCGTAGCCGGGACCACCTCCCAGCAGTACTTC,CASSLEGVAGTTSQQYF
.,TRBJ2-7,TRBV5-8,.,TGTGCCAGCAGCCCCTTTCAGGGGTACTACGAGCAGTACTTC,CASSPFQGYYEQYF
.,TRBJ1-2,TRBV7-9,.,TGTGCCAGCAGCTTAGGACGGTACTATGGCTACACCTTC,CASSLGRYYGYTF
.,TRBJ1-1,TRBV5-1,.,TGCGCCAGCAGCTCTGGTAACACTGAAGCTTTCTTT,CASSSGNTEAFF
.,TRBJ2-7,TRBV10-3,TRBD1,TGTGCCATCAGTGAGGCCGGGACAGGGGGCAACGAGCAGTACTTC,CAISEAGTGGNEQYF
.,TRBJ1-2,TRBV27,.,TGTGCCAGCAGTATCGACTCCCAATCGGGGGGCTACACCTTC,CASSIDSQSGGYTF
once,TRBJ2-5,TRBV2,.,TGTGCCAGCAGTGAGGCCGATCTTATCCGGAAAGAGACCCAGTACTTC,CASSEADLIRKETQYF
.,TRBJ1-6,TRBV28,.,TGTGCCAGCAGTTACTATCCGGGCAACGGGGTTGACAATTATAATTCACCCCTCCACTTT,CASSYYPGNGVDNYNSPLHF
.,TRBJ1-1,TRBV4-3,.,TGCGCCAGCAGCCAAGAGTTCCGGAACACTGAAGCTTTCTTT,CASSQEFRNTEAFF
.,TRBJ2-7,TRBV11-2,TRBD2,TGTGCCAGCAGCTTAACGGGAGGCTACGAGCAGTACTTC,CASSLTGGYEQYF